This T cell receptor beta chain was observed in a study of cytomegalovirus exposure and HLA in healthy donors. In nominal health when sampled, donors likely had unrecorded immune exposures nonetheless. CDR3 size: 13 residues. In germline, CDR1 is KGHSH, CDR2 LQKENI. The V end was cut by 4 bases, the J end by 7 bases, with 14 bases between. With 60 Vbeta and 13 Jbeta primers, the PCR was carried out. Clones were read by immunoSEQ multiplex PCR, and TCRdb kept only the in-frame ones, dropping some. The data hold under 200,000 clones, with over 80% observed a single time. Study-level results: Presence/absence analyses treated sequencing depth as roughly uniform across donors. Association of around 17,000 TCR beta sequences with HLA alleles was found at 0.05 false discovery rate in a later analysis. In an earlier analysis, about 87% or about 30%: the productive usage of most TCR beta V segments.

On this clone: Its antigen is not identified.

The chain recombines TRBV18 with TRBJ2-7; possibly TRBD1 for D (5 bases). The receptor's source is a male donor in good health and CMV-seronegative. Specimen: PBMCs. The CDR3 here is CASSLTQRGEQYF. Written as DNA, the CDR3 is TGTGCCAGCTCACTCACCCAAAGGGGAGAGCAGTACTTC.